These 2 T cell receptor beta chains were sequenced from one sample in a study of graft-versus-host responses after intestinal transplantation. Measured with immunoSEQ multiplex PCR; TCRdb has only the in-frame clones, and not every one. This sample yields approximately 10,000 clones, of which roughly 90% are seen a single time; 9.9% belongs to the top ten. The sequences come from PBMCs, collected 230 to 250 days after intestinal transplant. These receptors were taken from a human patient who received an intestinal transplant, so some T cells may come from the graft donor.

The genes are TRBV19 and TRBJ1-1; D perhaps matches TRBD1 (5 bases). This CDR3 spans 12 amino acids. The germline V gene encodes CDR1 LNHDA and CDR2 SQIVND (reference sequence). V was clipped by 5 bases and J by 3 bases, with 7 bases between them. CDR3 coding DNA: TGTGCCAGTAGTTTGGGGGACACTGAAGCTTTCTTT. Encoded protein: CASSLGDTEAFF. The entire variable domain, with the rest obtained from reference TRBV19 and TRBJ1-1, is as follows: DGGITQSPKYLFRKEGQNVTLSCEQNLNHDAMYWYRQDPGQGLRLIYYSQIVNDFQKGDIAEGYSVSREKKESFPLTVTSAQKNPTAFYLCASSLGDTEAFFGQGTRLTVV.

V and J are TRBV2 and TRBJ2-7, with a weak D call TRBD2 (6 bases). V lost 8 bases, J lost 2 bases, and 10 bases lay in between. Per germline, CDR1 SNHLY and CDR2 FYNNEI. This CDR3 has 12 amino acids. The CDR3 coding sequence is TGTGCCAGCGGCGGGACTGCCTACGAGCAGTACTTC. Translated: CASGGTAYEQYF.